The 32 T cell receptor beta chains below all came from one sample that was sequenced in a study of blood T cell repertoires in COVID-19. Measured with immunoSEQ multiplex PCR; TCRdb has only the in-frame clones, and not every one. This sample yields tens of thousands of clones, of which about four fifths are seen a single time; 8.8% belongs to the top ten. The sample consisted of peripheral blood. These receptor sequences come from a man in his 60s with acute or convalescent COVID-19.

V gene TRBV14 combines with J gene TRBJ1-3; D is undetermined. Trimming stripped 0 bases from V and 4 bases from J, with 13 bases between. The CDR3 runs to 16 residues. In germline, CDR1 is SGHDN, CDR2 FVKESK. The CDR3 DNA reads TGTGCCAGCAGCCAAGACCACACAAGATACGGAAACACCATATATTTT. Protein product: CASSQDHTRYGNTIYF. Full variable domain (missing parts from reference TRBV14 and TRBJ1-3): EAGVTQFPSHSVIEKGQTVTLRCDPISGHDNLYWYRRVMGKEIKFLLHFVKESKQDESGMPNNRFLAERTGGTYSTLKVQPAELEDSGVYFCASSQDHTRYGNTIYFGEGSWLTVV.

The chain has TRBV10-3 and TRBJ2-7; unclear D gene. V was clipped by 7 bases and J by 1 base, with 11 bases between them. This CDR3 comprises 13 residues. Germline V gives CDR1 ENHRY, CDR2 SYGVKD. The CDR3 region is CAITGDSSYEQYF. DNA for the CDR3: TGTGCCATCACGGGTGACTCATCCTACGAGCAGTACTTC.

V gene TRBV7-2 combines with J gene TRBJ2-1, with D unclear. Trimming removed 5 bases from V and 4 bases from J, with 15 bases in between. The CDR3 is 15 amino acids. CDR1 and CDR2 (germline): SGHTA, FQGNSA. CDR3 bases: TGTGCCAGCAGCGCCCGGCGCGCGGATTACAATGAGCAGTTCTTC. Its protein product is CASSARRADYNEQFF.

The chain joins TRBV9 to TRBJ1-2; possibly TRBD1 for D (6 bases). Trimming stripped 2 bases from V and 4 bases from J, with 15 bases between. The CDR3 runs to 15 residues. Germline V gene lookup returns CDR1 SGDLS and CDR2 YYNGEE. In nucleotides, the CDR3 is TGTGCCAGCAGCGTTTCCCTTGGGGGCGGCTATGGCTACACCTTC. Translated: CASSVSLGGGYGYTF. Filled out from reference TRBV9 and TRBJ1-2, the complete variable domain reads DSGVTQTPKHLITATGQRVTLRCSPRSGDLSVYWYQQSLDQGLQFLIQYYNGEERAKGNILERFSAQQFPDLHSELNLSSLELGDSALYFCASSVSLGGGYGYTFGSGTRLTVV.

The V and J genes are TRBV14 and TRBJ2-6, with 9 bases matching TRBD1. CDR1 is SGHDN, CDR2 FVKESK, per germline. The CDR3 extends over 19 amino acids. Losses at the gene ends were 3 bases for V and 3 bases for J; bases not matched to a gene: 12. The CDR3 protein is CASSQEPGQGMGGANVLTF. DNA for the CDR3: TGTGCCAGCAGCCAGGAACCGGGACAGGGAATGGGTGGGGCCAACGTCCTGACTTTC. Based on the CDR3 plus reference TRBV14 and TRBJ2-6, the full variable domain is EAGVTQFPSHSVIEKGQTVTLRCDPISGHDNLYWYRRVMGKEIKFLLHFVKESKQDESGMPNNRFLAERTGGTYSTLKVQPAELEDSGVYFCASSQEPGQGMGGANVLTFGAGSRLTVL.

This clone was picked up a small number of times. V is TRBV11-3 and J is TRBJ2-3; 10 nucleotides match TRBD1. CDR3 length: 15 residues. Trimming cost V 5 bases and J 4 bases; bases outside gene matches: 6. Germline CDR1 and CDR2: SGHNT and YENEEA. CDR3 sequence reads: CASSMWGQGPDTQYF. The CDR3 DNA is TGTGCCAGCAGCATGTGGGGACAGGGGCCAGATACGCAGTATTTT.

DNA for the CDR3: TGTGCCAGCAGTGCTTCGGGACTAGCGGGCATCTCCTACGAGCAGTACTTC. The encoded protein is CASSASGLAGISYEQYF. The chain couples TRBV25-1 to TRBJ2-7; 12 bases map to TRBD2. Germline-derived CDR1 and CDR2 are MGHDK and SYGVNS. V shed 4 bases and J 0 bases; nucleotides not matched to a gene: 7. The CDR3 has 17 amino acids.

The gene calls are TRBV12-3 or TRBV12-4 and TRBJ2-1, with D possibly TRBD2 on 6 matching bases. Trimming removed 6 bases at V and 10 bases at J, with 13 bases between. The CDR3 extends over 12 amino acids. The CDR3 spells CASSWVGGEQFF. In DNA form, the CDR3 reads TGTGCCAGCAGCTGGGTGGGGGGAGAGCAGTTCTTC.

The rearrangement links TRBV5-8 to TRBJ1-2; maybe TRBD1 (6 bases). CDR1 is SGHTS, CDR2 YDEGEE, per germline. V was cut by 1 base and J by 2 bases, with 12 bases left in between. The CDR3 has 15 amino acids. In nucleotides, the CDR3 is TGTGCCAGCAGCTTGAGATTGGGGGCGAACTATGGCTACACCTTC. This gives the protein CASSLRLGANYGYTF.

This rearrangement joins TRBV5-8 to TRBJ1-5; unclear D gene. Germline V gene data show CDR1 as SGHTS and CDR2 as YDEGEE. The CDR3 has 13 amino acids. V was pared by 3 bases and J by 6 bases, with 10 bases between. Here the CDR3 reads CASSYSRGQPQHF. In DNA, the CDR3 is TGTGCCAGCAGCTACTCCCGGGGTCAGCCCCAGCATTTT.

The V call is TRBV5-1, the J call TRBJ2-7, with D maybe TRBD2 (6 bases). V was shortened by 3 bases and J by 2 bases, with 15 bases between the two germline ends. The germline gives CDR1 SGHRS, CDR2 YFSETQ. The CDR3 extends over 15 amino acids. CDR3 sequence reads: CASSSMTGVTYEQYF. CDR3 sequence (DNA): TGCGCCAGCAGCTCTATGACGGGAGTTACCTACGAGCAGTACTTC.

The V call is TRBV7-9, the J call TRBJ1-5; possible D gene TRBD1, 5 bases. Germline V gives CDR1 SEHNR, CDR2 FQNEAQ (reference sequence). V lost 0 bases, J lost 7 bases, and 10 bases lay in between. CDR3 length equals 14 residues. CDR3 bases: TGTGCCAGCAGCTTAGCGGAGGGGTGGCAGCCCCAGCATTTT. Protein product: CASSLAEGWQPQHF.

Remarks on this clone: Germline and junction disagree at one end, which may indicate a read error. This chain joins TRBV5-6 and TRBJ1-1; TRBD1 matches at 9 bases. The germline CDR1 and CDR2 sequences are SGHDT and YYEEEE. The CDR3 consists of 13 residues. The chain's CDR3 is CASSLDRGTEAFF. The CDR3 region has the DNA TGTGCCAGCAGTTTGGACAGGGGCACTGAAGCTTTCTTT.

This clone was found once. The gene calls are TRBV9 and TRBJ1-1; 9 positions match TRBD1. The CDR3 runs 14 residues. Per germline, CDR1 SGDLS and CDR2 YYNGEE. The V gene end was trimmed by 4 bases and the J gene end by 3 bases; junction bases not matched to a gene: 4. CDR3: CASSPRTGDTEAFF. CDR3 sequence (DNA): TGTGCCAGCAGCCCACGGACAGGGGACACTGAAGCTTTCTTT.

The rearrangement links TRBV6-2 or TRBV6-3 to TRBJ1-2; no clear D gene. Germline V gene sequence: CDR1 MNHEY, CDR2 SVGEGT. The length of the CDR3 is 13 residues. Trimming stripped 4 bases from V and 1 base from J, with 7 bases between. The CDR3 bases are TGTGCCAGCAGTTCCACCTATAACTATGGCTACACCTTC. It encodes CASSSTYNYGYTF.

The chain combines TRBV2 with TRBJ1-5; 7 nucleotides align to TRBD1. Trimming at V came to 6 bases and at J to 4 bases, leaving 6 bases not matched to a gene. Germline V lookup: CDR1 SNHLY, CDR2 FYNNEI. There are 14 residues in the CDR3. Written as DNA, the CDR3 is TGTGCCAGCAGGCCCGGGACAGCTAATCAGCCCCAGCATTTT. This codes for CASRPGTANQPQHF.

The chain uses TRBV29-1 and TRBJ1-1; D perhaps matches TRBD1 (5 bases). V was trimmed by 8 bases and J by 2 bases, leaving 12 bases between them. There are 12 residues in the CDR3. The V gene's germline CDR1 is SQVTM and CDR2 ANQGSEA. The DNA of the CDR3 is TGCAGCTCCGCGACAGCCAACACTGAAGCTTTCTTT. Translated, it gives CSSATANTEAFF.

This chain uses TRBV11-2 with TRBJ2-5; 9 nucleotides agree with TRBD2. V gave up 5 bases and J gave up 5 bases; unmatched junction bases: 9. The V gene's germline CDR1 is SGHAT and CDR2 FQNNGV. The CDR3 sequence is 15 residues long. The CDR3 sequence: CASSQRGVRRETQYF. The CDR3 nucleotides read TGTGCCAGCAGCCAGCGGGGGGTAAGAAGGGAGACCCAGTACTTC.

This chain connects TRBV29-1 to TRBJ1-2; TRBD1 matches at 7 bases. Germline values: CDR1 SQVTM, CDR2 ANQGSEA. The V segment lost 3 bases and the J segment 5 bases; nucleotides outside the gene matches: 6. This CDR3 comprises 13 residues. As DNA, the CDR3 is TGCAGCGTTGAGACAGGGAGATCGTATGGCTACACCTTC. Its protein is CSVETGRSYGYTF. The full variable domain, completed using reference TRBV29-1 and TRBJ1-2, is SAVISQKPSRDICQRGTSLTIQCQVDSQVTMMFWYRQQPGQSLTLIATANQGSEATYESGFVIDKFPISRPNLTFSTLTVSNMSPEDSSIYLCSVETGRSYGYTFGSGTRLTVV.

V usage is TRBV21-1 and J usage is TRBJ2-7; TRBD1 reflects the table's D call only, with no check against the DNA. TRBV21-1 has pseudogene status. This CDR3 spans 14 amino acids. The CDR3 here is CASSKSGTGDEQYF. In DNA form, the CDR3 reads TGTGCCAGCAGCAAATCCGGGACAGGGGACGAGCAGTACTTC.

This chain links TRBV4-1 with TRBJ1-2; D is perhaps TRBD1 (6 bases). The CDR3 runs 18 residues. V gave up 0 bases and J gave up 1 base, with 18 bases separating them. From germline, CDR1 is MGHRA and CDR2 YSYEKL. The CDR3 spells CASSQDGQFISHNYGYTF. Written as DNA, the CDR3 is TGCGCCAGCAGCCAAGATGGACAGTTCATCTCACATAACTATGGCTACACCTTC.

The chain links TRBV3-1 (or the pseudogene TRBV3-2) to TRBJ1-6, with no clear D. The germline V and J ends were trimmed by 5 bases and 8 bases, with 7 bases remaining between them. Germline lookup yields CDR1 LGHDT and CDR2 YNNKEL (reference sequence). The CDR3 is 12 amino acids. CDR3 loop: CASSYSDSPLHF. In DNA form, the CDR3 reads TGTGCCAGCAGCTACAGTGATTCACCCCTCCACTTT.

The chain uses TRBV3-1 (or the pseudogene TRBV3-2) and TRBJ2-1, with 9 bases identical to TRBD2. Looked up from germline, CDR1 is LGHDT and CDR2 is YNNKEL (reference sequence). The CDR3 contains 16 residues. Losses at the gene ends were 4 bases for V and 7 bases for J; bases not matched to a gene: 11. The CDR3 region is CASSPRAGGRRNEQFF. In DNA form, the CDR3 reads TGTGCCAGCAGCCCCCGGGCGGGGGGGCGGCGGAATGAGCAGTTCTTC.

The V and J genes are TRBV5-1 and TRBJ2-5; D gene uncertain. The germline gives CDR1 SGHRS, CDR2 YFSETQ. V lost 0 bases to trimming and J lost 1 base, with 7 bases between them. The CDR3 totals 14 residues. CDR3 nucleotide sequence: TGCGCCAGCAGCTTGGGAGGCAGCCAAGAGACCCAGTACTTC. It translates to CASSLGGSQETQYF.

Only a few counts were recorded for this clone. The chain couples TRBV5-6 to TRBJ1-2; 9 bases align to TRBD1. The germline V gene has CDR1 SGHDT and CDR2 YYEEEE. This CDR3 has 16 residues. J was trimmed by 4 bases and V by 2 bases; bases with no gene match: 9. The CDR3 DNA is TGTGCCAGCAGCTTCGAATCCGGGACAGGGTCCTATGGCTACACCTTC. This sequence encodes CASSFESGTGSYGYTF.

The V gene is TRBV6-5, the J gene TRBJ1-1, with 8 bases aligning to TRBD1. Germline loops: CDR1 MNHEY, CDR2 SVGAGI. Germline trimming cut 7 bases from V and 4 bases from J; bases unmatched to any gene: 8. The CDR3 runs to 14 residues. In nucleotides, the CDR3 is TGTGCCAGCATTCAGGGGGCGTCTGGCACTGAAGCTTTCTTT. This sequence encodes CASIQGASGTEAFF.

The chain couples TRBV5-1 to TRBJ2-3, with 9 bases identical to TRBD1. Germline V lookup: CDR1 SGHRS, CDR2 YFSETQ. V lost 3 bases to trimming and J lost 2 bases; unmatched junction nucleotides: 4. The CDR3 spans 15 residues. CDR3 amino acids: CASSSRQGVTDTQYF. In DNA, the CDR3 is TGCGCCAGCAGCTCTCGACAGGGGGTCACAGATACGCAGTATTTT.

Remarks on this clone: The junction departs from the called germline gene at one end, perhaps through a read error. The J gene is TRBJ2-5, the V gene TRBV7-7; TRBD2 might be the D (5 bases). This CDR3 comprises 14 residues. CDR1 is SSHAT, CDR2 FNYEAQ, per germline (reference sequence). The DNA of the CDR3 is TGTGCTAGCAGCCCCCTCGCCGGGGTTGAGACCCAGTACTTC. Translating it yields CASSPLAGVETQYF.

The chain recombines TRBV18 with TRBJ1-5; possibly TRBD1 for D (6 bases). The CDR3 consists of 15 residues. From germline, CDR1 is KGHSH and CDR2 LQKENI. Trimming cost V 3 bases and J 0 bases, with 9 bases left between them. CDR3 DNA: TGTGCCAGCTCACCTCAGGGGTCTAGCAATCAGCCCCAGCATTTT. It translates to CASSPQGSSNQPQHF.

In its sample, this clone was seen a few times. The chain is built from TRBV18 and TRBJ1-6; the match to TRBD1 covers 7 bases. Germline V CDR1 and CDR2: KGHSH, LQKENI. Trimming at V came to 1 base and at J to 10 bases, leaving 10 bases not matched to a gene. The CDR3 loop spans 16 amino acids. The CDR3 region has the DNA TGTGCCAGCTCACCACTGAATGAACAGGGGAACTCACCCCTCCACTTT. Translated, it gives CASSPLNEQGNSPLHF.

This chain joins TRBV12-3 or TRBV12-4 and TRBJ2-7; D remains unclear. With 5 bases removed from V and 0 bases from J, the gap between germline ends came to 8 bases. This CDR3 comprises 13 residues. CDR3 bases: TGTGCCAGCAGTCGACACCTCTCCTACGAGCAGTACTTC. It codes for CASSRHLSYEQYF.

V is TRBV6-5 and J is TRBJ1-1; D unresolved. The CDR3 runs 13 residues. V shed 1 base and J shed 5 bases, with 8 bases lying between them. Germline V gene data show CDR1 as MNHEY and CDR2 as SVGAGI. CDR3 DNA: TGTGCCAGCAGTTACTGGGGAGAAACTGAAGCTTTCTTT. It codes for CASSYWGETEAFF.